This TCR beta chain is drawn from a study of T cells in narcolepsy. Study context: Healthy controls were enrolled alongside patients with narcolepsy type 1 or type 2. Study-wide results and limits: In some patient and control memory CD4+ samples, autoreactive clones were absent. Autoreactive HCRT-specific and TRIB2-specific clonotypes were marked in same-patient CSF-versus-blood CD4+ comparisons. Autoreactive clonotypes reportedly recurred in blood of same and different patients, not controls.

The CDR3 runs to 14 residues. The V end lost 7 bases, the J end lost 5 bases, and 15 bases lay between the germline ends. CDR1 MDHEN and CDR2 SYDVKM come from the germline V gene. As concerns this clone: Its antigen is unidentified.

Using immunoSEQ multiplex PCR, the repertoire was profiled, and TCRdb retains in-frame clones only, with some absent. The sample yields roughly 25,000 clones, approximately 84% seen once. This receptor was obtained from a human donor with narcolepsy. The source material was CD45RA- memory CD4+ T cells from PBMCs. The chain joins TRBV28 to TRBJ1-5; perhaps TRBD1 as D (5 bases). CDR3 sequence reads: CASTTAGFDQPQHF. As DNA, the CDR3 is TGTGCCAGCACCACCGCAGGGTTTGATCAGCCCCAGCATTTT.